The 22 T cell receptor beta chains in this list originate from one sample, sequenced in a study of blood T cell repertoires in COVID-19. TCRdb's table, derived via immunoSEQ multiplex PCR, lists solely in-frame clones and lacks some. The profile shows about 200,000 clones, about three quarters of them singletons. The sample consisted of peripheral blood. These receptors came from a woman aged 70-85 years with acute or convalescent COVID-19.

The genes are TRBV27 and TRBJ2-5, with TRBD2 identical over 14 bases. Germline trimming cut 5 bases from V and 5 bases from J; bases unmatched to any gene: 7. The CDR3 runs to 16 residues. Germline V lookup: CDR1 MNHEY, CDR2 SMNVEV (reference sequence). The CDR3 DNA reads as TGTGCCAGCAGTCCCGGGACTAGCGGGGGCCTGGAGACCCAGTACTTC. This codes for CASSPGTSGGLETQYF.

This clone turned up a few times. The chain carries TRBV11-2 and TRBJ2-2, with a weak D call TRBD1 (6 bases). CDR1 SGHAT and CDR2 FQNNGV come from the germline V gene. With 2 bases removed from V and 0 bases from J, the gap between germline ends came to 10 bases. This CDR3 has 16 amino acids. The CDR3 loop reads CASSLNAGANTGELFF. The DNA of the CDR3 is TGTGCCAGCAGCTTAAATGCAGGGGCGAACACCGGGGAGCTGTTTTTT. The full variable domain, completed using reference TRBV11-2 and TRBJ2-2, is EAGVAQSPRYKIIEKRQSVAFWCNPISGHATLYWYQQILGQGPKLLIQFQNNGVVDDSQLPKDRFSAERLKGVDSTLKIQPAKLEDSAVYLCASSLNAGANTGELFFGEGSRLTVL.

The chain has TRBV5-1 and TRBJ1-3; 7 bases are shared with TRBD1. The CDR3 sequence is 17 residues long. Germline loops: CDR1 SGHRS, CDR2 YFSETQ. V lost 3 bases to trimming and J lost 1 base; unmatched junction nucleotides: 10. CDR3 DNA: TGCGCCAGCAGCTCCCTACCGACAGGGCTTTCTGGAAACACCATATATTTT. As protein: CASSSLPTGLSGNTIYF.

This clone was recorded once. The chain links TRBV9 to TRBJ2-3; 8 bases are a match to TRBD1. The CDR3 has 17 residues. Trimming cost V 6 bases and J 5 bases; bases outside gene matches: 17. Looked up from germline, CDR1 is SGDLS and CDR2 is YYNGEE. CDR3: CASTKEGGRGRIDTQYF. The CDR3 DNA reads TGTGCCAGCACCAAAGAAGGGGGCAGGGGGCGCATAGATACGCAGTATTTT.

The chain couples TRBV5-8 to TRBJ2-4, with a possible D match to TRBD1 (6 bases). Germline V gene data show CDR1 as SGHTS and CDR2 as YDEGEE. The CDR3 has 17 amino acids. V gave up 2 bases and J gave up 1 base, with 16 bases separating them. For the CDR3, the DNA is TGTGCCAGCAGCTTTGATCTGGGGGCGTCGGCCAAAAACATTCAGTACTTC. Translation gives CASSFDLGASAKNIQYF.

In this sample, this clone turned up once. The rearrangement uses TRBV7-9 and TRBJ2-2; 9 bases are a match to TRBD1. This CDR3 comprises 15 residues. V gave up 7 bases and J gave up 6 bases; unmatched junction bases: 9. The germline CDR1 and CDR2 sequences are SEHNR and FQNEAQ (reference sequence). The chain's CDR3 is CASITGTGLPGELFF. The CDR3 DNA sequence: TGTGCCAGCATCACCGGGACAGGGCTTCCCGGGGAGCTGTTTTTT. Using reference TRBV7-9 and TRBJ2-2 for the parts outside the CDR3, the full variable domain is DTGVSQNPRHKITKRGQNVTFRCDPISEHNRLYWYRQTLGQGPEFLTYFQNEAQLEKSRLLSDRFSAERPKGSFSTLEIQRTEQGDSAMYLCASITGTGLPGELFFGEGSRLTVL.

This clone came up a few times. The V and J genes are TRBV7-3 and TRBJ2-1; tentatively, D is TRBD1 (6 bases). From germline, CDR1 is SGHTA and CDR2 FQGTGA. V lost 5 bases and J lost 4, with 9 bases in between. The CDR3 length is 13 residues. The CDR3 protein is CASSRDRYNEQFF. The CDR3 DNA reads TGTGCCAGCAGCCGTGACAGGTACAATGAGCAGTTCTTC. The full variable domain, rest sourced from reference TRBV7-3 and TRBJ2-1, is GAGVSQTPSNKVTEKGKYVELRCDPISGHTALYWYRQSLGQGPEFLIYFQGTGAADDSGLPNDRFFAVRPEGSVSTLKIQRTERGDSAVYLCASSRDRYNEQFFGPGTRLTVL.

V usage is TRBV28 and J usage is TRBJ2-7; perhaps TRBD1 as D (6 bases). Germline CDR1 reads MDHEN; CDR2 reads SYDVKM. The CDR3 extends over 13 amino acids. The V and J ends lost 2 bases and 6 bases respectively, with 11 bases between them. CDR3 sequence: CASSLTAGVEQYV. In DNA form, the CDR3 reads TGTGCCAGCAGTTTAACGGCAGGGGTCGAGCAGTACGTC.

This clone was seen only a few times. The chain joins TRBV6-1 to TRBJ2-7; 9 bases align to TRBD1. The junction had 5 bases not matched to a gene; V was cut back by 3 bases and J by 2 bases. This CDR3 has 15 residues. Germline CDR1 reads MNHNS; CDR2 reads SASEGT. CDR3 protein: CASSDKGTGTYEQYF. The CDR3 DNA is TGTGCCAGCAGTGATAAGGGGACAGGGACCTACGAGCAGTACTTC.

The chain couples TRBV28 to TRBJ2-7; the D gene is possibly TRBD2 (5 bases). The V gene lost 3 bases and the J gene lost 0 bases, with 12 bases spanning the gap. The CDR3 runs 15 residues. Germline V gene lookup returns CDR1 MDHEN and CDR2 SYDVKM. CDR3 sequence: CASSFPGGISYEQYF. DNA for the CDR3: TGTGCCAGCAGTTTCCCAGGAGGTATCTCCTACGAGCAGTACTTC. Drawing the rest from reference TRBV28 and TRBJ2-7, the complete variable domain is DVKVTQSSRYLVKRTGEKVFLECVQDMDHENMFWYRQDPGLGLRLIYFSYDVKMKEKGDIPEGYSVSREKKERFSLILESASTNQTSMYLCASSFPGGISYEQYFGPGTRLTVT.

The V gene is TRBV3-1 (or the pseudogene TRBV3-2), the J gene TRBJ2-5; the match to TRBD2 covers 15 bases. Germline CDR1 is LGHDT and CDR2 is YNNKEL (reference sequence). The V and J ends lost 5 bases and 5 bases, in that order; junction bases with no gene match: 6. This CDR3 spans 16 amino acids. CDR3 sequence (DNA): TGTGCCAGCAGCTGGGGACTAGCGGGGGGTCACGAGACCCAGTACTTC. This sequence encodes CASSWGLAGGHETQYF.

The J gene is TRBJ2-7, the V gene TRBV30, with D unclear. Germline V gives CDR1 GTSNPN, CDR2 SVGIG (reference sequence). V lost 5 bases and J 3 bases, leaving 14 bases between the germline ends. The CDR3 totals 13 residues. Here the CDR3 DNA reads TGTGCCTGGGTGAGCGTATCACACTACGAGCAGTACGTC. It yields the protein CAWVSVSHYEQYV.

DNA of the CDR3: TGCGCCAGCTCCGACGGGAATAATTCACCCCTCCACTTT. Translation: CASSDGNNSPLHF. The chain links TRBV5-1 to TRBJ1-6; D not resolved. Germline V lookup: CDR1 SGHRS, CDR2 YFSETQ. This CDR3 region has 13 residues. The germline V and J ends were trimmed by 7 bases and 5 bases, with 10 bases remaining between them.

The chain uses TRBV12-3 or TRBV12-4 and TRBJ2-1; D may be TRBD2 (6 bases). Between the trimmed V and J ends, which lost 6 bases and 7 bases, there was a span of 10 bases. The CDR3 has 12 amino acids. DNA of the CDR3: TGTGCCAGCAGGGCGGGATGGAATGAGCAGTTCTTC. Translated, it gives CASRAGWNEQFF.

V is TRBV7-8 and J is TRBJ1-6; D remains ambiguous. CDR1 is SGHVS, CDR2 FQNEAQ, per germline. The CDR3 covers 14 residues. Trimming stripped 5 bases from V and 5 bases from J, with 10 bases between. For the CDR3, the DNA is TGTGCCAGCAGCGAGACACGCAATAATTCACCCCTCCACTTT. It encodes CASSETRNNSPLHF.

The chain joins TRBV18 to TRBJ2-7, with 7 bases identical to TRBD1. CDR1 KGHSH and CDR2 LQKENI come from the germline V gene. Germline trimming cut 3 bases from V and 7 bases from J; bases unmatched to any gene: 12. This CDR3 spans 15 amino acids. The CDR3 protein is CASSPQKTGVGEQYV. The CDR3 coding sequence is TGTGCCAGCTCACCCCAGAAAACAGGGGTTGGGGAGCAGTACGTC.

This clone came up a few times. The rearrangement joins TRBV24-1 to TRBJ2-2; TRBD2 matches 8 bases. The CDR3 has 14 residues. Germline CDR1 and CDR2: KGHDR and SFDVKD. The V segment lost 5 bases and the J segment 6 bases; nucleotides outside the gene matches: 4. CDR3 in amino acids: CATSAGGAPGELFF. The CDR3 DNA reads TGTGCCACCAGTGCCGGGGGGGCCCCCGGGGAGCTGTTTTTT.

This chain links TRBV3-1 (or the pseudogene TRBV3-2) with TRBJ1-3; D might be TRBD1 (5 bases). CDR3 length: 15 amino acids. The V and J ends lost 4 bases and 4 bases respectively, with 14 bases between them. Germline lookup yields CDR1 LGHDT and CDR2 YNNKEL (reference sequence). CDR3 sequence: CASSPRPGDGNTIYF. CDR3 nucleotide sequence: TGTGCCAGCAGCCCCCGCCCGGGGGACGGAAACACCATATATTTT.

This chain uses TRBV6-5 with TRBJ2-5; a weak D match, TRBD2 (7 bases). This CDR3 region has 13 residues. Trimming stripped 6 bases from V and 5 bases from J, with 13 bases between. Germline V lookup: CDR1 MNHEY, CDR2 SVGAGI. The CDR3 DNA is TGTGCCAGCAGCGGGGGCGGGGGTGAGACCCAGTACTTC. It specifies CASSGGGGETQYF.

This rearrangement joins TRBV19 to TRBJ1-2; 8 bases line up with TRBD1. The CDR3 is 15 residues long. Germline assignment: CDR1 LNHDA and CDR2 SQIVND (reference sequence). J was trimmed by 1 base and V by 6 bases; bases with no gene match: 7. CDR3 DNA sequence: TGTGCCAGTAGGATAACAGGGGGTTATAACTATGGCTACACCTTC. This sequence encodes CASRITGGYNYGYTF.

This clone was detected only a few times. The rearrangement joins TRBV21-1 to TRBJ2-3; the DNA was not compared with TRBD2, the D call given in the table. TRBV21-1 is annotated as a pseudogene. The CDR3 length is 17 residues. The CDR3 nucleotides are TGTGCCAGCAGCAAAAATCCAAGACTAGCGCGGAGGGATACGCAGTATTTT. Translating gives CASSKNPRLARRDTQYF.

The chain carries TRBV6-5 and TRBJ2-2, with 8 bases matching TRBD1. The V and J ends lost 6 bases and 3 bases, in that order; junction bases with no gene match: 3. The CDR3 runs 14 residues. The germline CDR1 and CDR2 sequences are MNHEY and SVGAGI. CDR3 bases: TGTGCCAGCAGGGGGACAGGTCACACCGGGGAGCTGTTTTTT. Its translation: CASRGTGHTGELFF.